A single sample is the source of the 6 T cell receptor beta chains below, sequenced in a study of OX40 agonist ivuxolimab in advanced cancers. Clones were read by immunoSEQ multiplex PCR, and TCRdb kept only the in-frame ones, dropping some. Counted here are about 110,000 clones, approximately 89% occurring once; the ten biggest clones make up over 0.6%. The specimen comprised CD4+ or CD8+ T cells sorted from blood, sampled in a trial of the OX40 agonist ivuxolimab. Receptors were obtained from an adult with an advanced solid tumor such as melanoma, head and neck, liver or kidney cancer.

The chain is built from TRBV4-2 and TRBJ2-5; a possible D gene is TRBD1 (6 bases). The germline V and J ends were trimmed by 1 base and 1 base, with 7 bases remaining between them. This CDR3 comprises 14 residues. Germline V gene data show CDR1 as LGHNA and CDR2 as YNFKEQ. DNA of the CDR3: TGTGCCAGCAGCCAAGGACAGGTCCAAGAGACCCAGTACTTC. It is translated as CASSQGQVQETQYF.

The chain carries TRBV5-6 and TRBJ1-3, with D tentatively TRBD1 (5 bases). From germline, CDR1 is SGHDT and CDR2 YYEEEE. The CDR3 has 13 amino acids. The V end lost 4 bases, the J end lost 4 bases, and 9 bases lay between the germline ends. CDR3 DNA sequence: TGTGCCAGCAGCCCGGGGCCCGGAAACACCATATATTTT. It encodes CASSPGPGNTIYF.

This chain links TRBV6-5 with TRBJ2-7, with TRBD2 identical over 9 bases. Germline lookup yields CDR1 MNHEY and CDR2 SVGAGI. V dropped 4 bases and J dropped 6; count of bases not matched to a gene: 10. CDR3 length: 15 amino acids. The CDR3 here is CASSSLWREGSEQYF. The CDR3 DNA reads TGTGCCAGCAGTTCACTCTGGCGGGAGGGTAGCGAGCAGTACTTC.

The chain couples TRBV6-6 to TRBJ2-1; D not resolved. From germline, CDR1 is MNHNY and CDR2 SVGAGI (reference sequence). CDR3 size: 12 residues. Trimming took off 6 bases at V and 6 bases at J, with 9 bases between the two ends. The CDR3 DNA sequence: TGTGCCAGCAGCCGCGGAACCAATGAGCAGTTCTTC. It encodes CASSRGTNEQFF.

This clone was seen only once. The chain carries TRBV5-1 and TRBJ2-7; 8 nucleotides line up with TRBD2. CDR3 size: 14 residues. Trimming cost V 4 bases and J 2 bases; bases outside gene matches: 5. Germline CDR1 is SGHRS and CDR2 is YFSETQ. This CDR3 reads CASSISGTTYEQYF. Written as DNA, the CDR3 is TGCGCCAGCAGCATTAGCGGGACCACCTACGAGCAGTACTTC.

V is TRBV19 and J is TRBJ1-6, with D uncertain. V shed 1 base and J shed 7 bases, with 11 bases lying between them. The CDR3 covers 15 residues. Germline V gene sequence: CDR1 LNHDA, CDR2 SQIVND (reference sequence). The CDR3 nucleotides are TGTGCCAGTAGTATAGTGGGCAGTAACAATTCACCCCTCCACTTT. It encodes CASSIVGSNNSPLHF.